These 15 T cell receptor beta chains came from one sample sequenced in a study of OX40 agonist ivuxolimab in advanced cancers. Libraries were prepared by immunoSEQ multiplex PCR; TCRdb keeps only in-frame clonotypes and omits some of them. The table records 77,000 or so clones, roughly nine tenths of them present only once. Source: CD4+ or CD8+ T cells sorted from blood, taken in a trial of the OX40 agonist ivuxolimab. These receptors came from an adult with an advanced solid tumor such as melanoma, head and neck, liver or kidney cancer.

The chain joins TRBV29-1 to TRBJ1-5; the D gene is possibly TRBD1 (5 bases). Trimming pared 4 bases from V and 0 bases from J, leaving 10 bases between. Per germline, CDR1 SQVTM and CDR2 ANQGSEA. CDR3 length: 14 amino acids. CDR3 nucleotides: TGCAGCGTTGCTCGAGGGGATAGCAATCAGCCCCAGCATTTT. Protein sequence: CSVARGDSNQPQHF. Filled out from reference TRBV29-1 and TRBJ1-5, the complete variable domain reads SAVISQKPSRDICQRGTSLTIQCQVDSQVTMMFWYRQQPGQSLTLIATANQGSEATYESGFVIDKFPISRPNLTFSTLTVSNMSPEDSSIYLCSVARGDSNQPQHFGDGTRLSIL.

The chain links TRBV11-3 to TRBJ1-3; tentative D call: TRBD1 (6 bases). The CDR3 runs 14 residues. Per germline, CDR1 SGHNT and CDR2 YENEEA. Trimming removed 3 bases at V and 4 bases at J, with 10 bases between. In nucleotides, the CDR3 is TGTGCCAGCAGCTTCTCAGGGGAAGGAAACACCATATATTTT. Its translation is CASSFSGEGNTIYF.

V and J are TRBV27 and TRBJ2-2; 15 bases line up with TRBD2. This CDR3 contains 19 residues. Per the germline V gene, CDR1 is MNHEY and CDR2 is SMNVEV (reference sequence). The V gene end was trimmed by 3 bases and the J gene end by 6 bases; junction bases not matched to a gene: 11. CDR3 nucleotides: TGTGCCAGCAGTTTCTTCCTATGGACTAGCGGGAGGGCCCCCGGGGAGCTGTTTTTT. It translates to CASSFFLWTSGRAPGELFF.

The rearrangement uses TRBV2 and TRBJ2-3, with D unclear. With 3 bases removed from V and 0 bases from J, the gap between germline ends came to 10 bases. CDR3 length equals 15 residues. Germline CDR1 SNHLY, CDR2 FYNNEI. CDR3 DNA: TGTGCCAGCAGTGACGTCTACCTTAGCACAGATACGCAGTATTTT. It codes for CASSDVYLSTDTQYF.

The V and J genes are TRBV18 and TRBJ1-1, with 9 bases that match TRBD1. The length of the CDR3 is 15 residues. CDR1 and CDR2 (germline): KGHSH, LQKENI. Unmatched junction bases numbered 8, after V lost 3 bases and J lost 6 bases. In DNA form, the CDR3 reads TGTGCCAGCTCACCCCAAACAGGGGGCGCCGCTGAAGCTTTCTTT. Amino acids: CASSPQTGGAAEAFF.

V is TRBV29-1 and J is TRBJ2-2; the D gene is possibly TRBD1 (5 bases). Germline CDR1 is SQVTM and CDR2 is ANQGSEA. The germline V and J ends were trimmed by 7 bases and 0 bases, with 12 bases remaining between them. The CDR3 contains 14 residues. The CDR3 DNA reads as TGCAGCGCCCGAAGGGGTCCGAACACCGGGGAGCTGTTTTTT. It codes for CSARRGPNTGELFF.

The V gene is TRBV9, the J gene TRBJ1-6; no firm D call. The ends were cut back, 3 bases at V and 9 bases at J, with 10 bases in the middle. This CDR3 is built from 13 residues. Germline CDR1 and CDR2: SGDLS and YYNGEE. In nucleotides, the CDR3 is TGTGCCAGCAGCGCCTCGGCGGGTTCACCCCTCCACTTT. Its protein product is CASSASAGSPLHF.

This clone appeared a few times. The chain has TRBV30 and TRBJ2-3; D tentatively fits TRBD1 or TRBD2 (6 bases each). The CDR3 length is 14 residues. CDR1 GTSNPN and CDR2 SVGIG come from the germline V gene (reference sequence). V lost 3 bases, J lost 5 bases, and 15 bases lay in between. The CDR3 DNA reads TGTGCCTGGAGAGGAGGGGGGCCGATAGATACGCAGTATTTT. It translates to CAWRGGGPIDTQYF. The variable domain in full, completed from reference TRBV30 and TRBJ2-3, reads SQTIHQWPATLVQPVGSPLSLECTVEGTSNPNLYWYRQAAGRGLQLLFYSVGIGQISSEVPQNLSASRPQDRQFILSSKKLLLSDSGFYLCAWRGGGPIDTQYFGPGTRLTVL.

The rearrangement links TRBV25-1 to TRBJ2-7, with D possibly being TRBD1 or TRBD2 (5 bases each). There are 15 residues in the CDR3. Deletions cut 5 bases from V and 0 bases from J, with 14 bases between. Per the germline V gene, CDR1 is MGHDK and CDR2 is SYGVNS. The CDR3 nucleotides are TGTGCCAGCAGTAAACTCGGGACGGTCTCCTACGAGCAGTACTTC. This encodes CASSKLGTVSYEQYF.

V gene TRBV7-6 combines with J gene TRBJ2-7, with 11 bases identical to TRBD2. V lost 1 base to trimming and J lost 6 bases; unmatched junction nucleotides: 2. The CDR3 sequence is 14 residues long. Germline-derived CDR1 and CDR2 are SGHVS and FNYEAQ. CDR3 bases: TGTGCCAGCAGCTTAGTTGGGACTAGCGGCGAGCAGTACTTC. This gives the protein CASSLVGTSGEQYF.

The chain links TRBV7-2 to TRBJ2-6, with D possibly called TRBD1 or TRBD2 (6 bases each). The CDR3 sequence is 15 residues long. V lost 5 bases to trimming and J lost 4 bases, with 12 bases between them. Looked up from germline, CDR1 is SGHTA and CDR2 is FQGNSA. CDR3: CASSPQGGGANVLTF. CDR3 coding DNA: TGTGCCAGCAGCCCACAGGGAGGAGGGGCCAACGTCCTGACTTTC.

In this sample, this clone turned up a few times. The chain joins TRBV19 to TRBJ1-4; D is unresolved. V was trimmed by 7 bases and J by 8 bases, leaving 20 bases between them. Germline V CDR1 and CDR2: LNHDA, SQIVND (reference sequence). The CDR3 covers 15 residues. CDR3 coding DNA: TGTGCCAGTACCCCAACAGAGCTTGGACGGGAAAAACTGTTTTTT. Amino acid sequence: CASTPTELGREKLFF. The whole variable domain, filled in from reference TRBV19 and TRBJ1-4, reads DGGITQSPKYLFRKEGQNVTLSCEQNLNHDAMYWYRQDPGQGLRLIYYSQIVNDFQKGDIAEGYSVSREKKESFPLTVTSAQKNPTAFYLCASTPTELGREKLFFGSGTQLSVL.

This sequence joins TRBV30 and TRBJ2-2, with D perhaps TRBD1 (5 bases). The V gene lost 3 bases and the J gene lost 2 bases, with 13 bases spanning the gap. Germline CDR1 is GTSNPN and CDR2 is SVGIG (reference sequence). The CDR3 is made up of 15 amino acids. As DNA, the CDR3 is TGTGCCTGGAGCCTCCTGACAGATAACACCGGGGAGCTGTTTTTT. This gives the protein CAWSLLTDNTGELFF.

V usage is TRBV5-4 and J usage is TRBJ2-5; D is ambiguous. V shed 4 bases and J shed 4 bases, with 14 bases lying between them. The CDR3 has 14 residues. Looked up from germline, CDR1 is SGHNT and CDR2 is YYREEE (reference sequence). The CDR3 loop reads CASSPAGGRETQYF. The CDR3 DNA reads TGTGCCAGCAGCCCGGCAGGTGGGCGAGAGACCCAGTACTTC.

The J gene is TRBJ1-1, the V gene TRBV12-5, with 9 bases that match TRBD1. V lost 1 base to trimming and J lost 7 bases; unmatched junction nucleotides: 1. The CDR3 extends over 13 amino acids. CDR1 is LGHNT and CDR2 is FRNRAP in the germline V gene. As DNA, the CDR3 is TGTGCTAGTGGTTTGGGGACAGGGGTTGAAGCTTTCTTT. Translation gives CASGLGTGVEAFF.